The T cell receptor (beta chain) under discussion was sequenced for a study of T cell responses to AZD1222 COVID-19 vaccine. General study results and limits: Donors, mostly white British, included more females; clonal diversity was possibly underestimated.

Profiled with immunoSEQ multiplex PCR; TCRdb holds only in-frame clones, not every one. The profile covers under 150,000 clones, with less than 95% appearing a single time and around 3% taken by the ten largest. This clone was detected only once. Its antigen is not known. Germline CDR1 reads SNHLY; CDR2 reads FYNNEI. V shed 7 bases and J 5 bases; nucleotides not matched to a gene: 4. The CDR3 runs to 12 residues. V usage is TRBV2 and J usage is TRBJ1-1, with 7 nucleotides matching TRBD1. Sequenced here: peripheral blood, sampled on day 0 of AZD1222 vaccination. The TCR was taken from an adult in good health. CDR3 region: CASNTRGTEAFF. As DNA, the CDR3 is TGTGCCAGCAATACCAGGGGGACTGAAGCTTTCTTT. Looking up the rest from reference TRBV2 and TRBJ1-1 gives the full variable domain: EPEVTQTPSHQVTQMGQEVILRCVPISNHLYFYWYRQILGQKVEFLVSFYNNEISEKSEIFDDQFSVERPDGSNFTLKIRSTKLEDSAMYFCASNTRGTEAFFGQGTRLTVV.